This T cell receptor (beta chain) was captured in a study of T-cell reconstitution after alpha-beta-depleted transplantation in children. General study findings and limits: From newly produced T cells came most of the T-cell counts and diversity one year after transplant. It was reported that alpha-beta T cells came from several hundred expanded graft clones (about two months after transplant). Certain patients had high TCRbeta diversity at day 60, and it came from recipient T cells and thymic progenitors that survived.

Comments on this clonotype: Antigen unknown.

V gave up 1 base and J gave up 8 bases, with 10 bases separating them. Germline loops: CDR1 SGHTA, CDR2 FQGTGA. This CDR3 region has 13 residues. A library of TCRbeta sequences, prepared with unique molecular identifiers, was generated. Each CDR3 protein gets one entry after TCRdb re-called the PCR reads with MiXCR. The sample has roughly 240,000 distinct CDR3 sequences; roughly 7.7% are singletons. The TCR originated in a male patient younger than 18 who had a stem cell transplant for acute lymphoblastic leukemia, so the T cells may come from the graft donor. J is TRBJ2-3 and V is TRBV7-3; D is possibly TRBD2 (6 bases). Sequenced material: PBMCs, mostly from graft donor cells, taken 180 days after TCRalphabeta/CD19-depleted stem cell transplant. In nucleotides, the CDR3 is TGTGCCAGCAGCTTAAAGGAGGGAGGTACGCAGTATTTT. This encodes CASSLKEGGTQYF.